The 25 T cell receptor beta chains presented below share a single source sample, sequenced in a study of cytomegalovirus exposure and HLA in healthy donors. Use of 60 Vbeta and 13 Jbeta primers characterized the PCR. The method was immunoSEQ multiplex PCR; TCRdb's version includes in-frame clones alone and lacks a portion of them. The table has more than 85,000 clones, 65% to 85% seen once; the top ten hold roughly 6%. Material for sequencing was PBMCs. Every receptor here comes from a man between 18 and 29 years old in good health and CMV-seronegative.

The chain recombines TRBV30 with TRBJ2-1, with TRBD2 identical over 11 bases. Germline loops: CDR1 GTSNPN, CDR2 SVGIG (reference sequence). The CDR3 runs to 14 residues. Losses at the gene ends were 4 bases for V and 4 bases for J; bases not matched to a gene: 3. As DNA, the CDR3 is TGTGCCTGGACGGGGACTAGCGGATACAATGAGCAGTTCTTC. Translating gives CAWTGTSGYNEQFF.

The chain employs TRBV11-3 and TRBJ2-1; 15 nucleotides align to TRBD2. Trimming took 5 bases from V and 0 from J; bases not matched to a gene: 2. The CDR3 extends over 17 amino acids. Per the germline V gene, CDR1 is SGHNT and CDR2 is YENEEA. In DNA form, the CDR3 reads TGTGCCAGCAGCGGACTAGCGGGAGGGAGCTCCTACAATGAGCAGTTCTTC. Its protein product is CASSGLAGGSSYNEQFF.

The V and J genes are TRBV11-2 and TRBJ1-1; D unresolved. Germline lookup yields CDR1 SGHAT and CDR2 FQNNGV. Trimming pared 1 base from V and 1 base from J, leaving 7 bases between. The CDR3 runs 14 residues. The CDR3 DNA reads TGTGCCAGCAGCTTAGGTGAGAAGAACACTGAAGCTTTCTTT. It specifies CASSLGEKNTEAFF. Full variable domain (missing parts from reference TRBV11-2 and TRBJ1-1): EAGVAQSPRYKIIEKRQSVAFWCNPISGHATLYWYQQILGQGPKLLIQFQNNGVVDDSQLPKDRFSAERLKGVDSTLKIQPAKLEDSAVYLCASSLGEKNTEAFFGQGTRLTVV.

The chain carries TRBV7-2 and TRBJ2-2; D uncertain. The germline V and J ends were trimmed by 5 bases and 1 base, with 14 bases remaining between them. Germline-derived CDR1 and CDR2 are SGHTA and FQGNSA. This CDR3 is built from 16 residues. The CDR3, as DNA: TGTGCCAGCAGCCCTCCGGTGAGGCGGAACACCGGGGAGCTGTTTTTT. It translates to CASSPPVRRNTGELFF. Supplemented by reference TRBV7-2 and TRBJ2-2, the full variable domain reads GAGVSQSPSNKVTEKGKDVELRCDPISGHTALYWYRQSLGQGLEFLIYFQGNSAPDKSGLPSDRFSAERTGGSVSTLTIQRTQQEDSAVYLCASSPPVRRNTGELFFGEGSRLTVL.

This chain links TRBV6-1 with TRBJ1-1; D gene unclear. The V and J ends lost 3 bases and 4 bases respectively, with 12 bases between them. The germline gives CDR1 MNHNS, CDR2 SASEGT. The CDR3 loop spans 14 amino acids. CDR3 sequence: CASSDGEFSTEAFF. CDR3 DNA sequence: TGTGCCAGCAGTGATGGGGAGTTTAGCACTGAAGCTTTCTTT.

The chain carries TRBV4-1 and TRBJ2-5; 7 bases map to TRBD1. Trimming at V came to 0 bases and at J to 5 bases, leaving 6 bases not matched to a gene. Per the germline V gene, CDR1 is MGHRA and CDR2 is YSYEKL. The CDR3 runs to 15 residues. The CDR3 nucleotides read TGCGCCAGCAGCCAAGATGGGGACAGCGACGAGACCCAGTACTTC. As protein: CASSQDGDSDETQYF.

The rearrangement joins TRBV13 to TRBJ2-1; D perhaps matches TRBD1 (5 bases). CDR3 length: 13 amino acids. Germline lookup yields CDR1 PRHDT and CDR2 FYEKMQ (reference sequence). V lost 6 bases and J lost 2, with 8 bases in between. CDR3 amino acids: CASSEDTYNEQFF. The CDR3 DNA reads TGTGCCAGCAGTGAGGACACCTACAATGAGCAGTTCTTC. The full variable domain, rest sourced from reference TRBV13 and TRBJ2-1, is AAGVIQSPRHLIKEKRETATLKCYPIPRHDTVYWYQQGPGQDPQFLISFYEKMQSDKGSIPDRFSAQQFSDYHSELNMSSLELGDSALYFCASSEDTYNEQFFGPGTRLTVL.

The chain combines TRBV10-3 with TRBJ2-3, with a weak D call TRBD1 (5 bases). Looked up from germline, CDR1 is ENHRY and CDR2 is SYGVKD. Trimming removed 4 bases from V and 4 bases from J, with 9 bases in between. CDR3 size: 13 residues. This CDR3 is CAISGTTADTQYF. The CDR3 DNA reads TGTGCCATCAGTGGGACAACGGCAGATACGCAGTATTTT.

V gene TRBV7-6 combines with J gene TRBJ2-7; 7 positions agree with TRBD2. The V segment lost 4 bases and the J segment 3 bases; nucleotides outside the gene matches: 12. CDR3 size: 16 residues. The V gene's germline CDR1 is SGHVS and CDR2 FNYEAQ. The CDR3 coding sequence is TGTGCCAGCAGCTCGCAGAGAGGACTAGGAATCTACGAGCAGTACTTC. Its translation: CASSSQRGLGIYEQYF. Filled out from reference TRBV7-6 and TRBJ2-7, the complete variable domain reads GAGVSQSPRYKVTKRGQDVALRCDPISGHVSLYWYRQALGQGPEFLTYFNYEAQQDKSGLPNDRFSAERPEGSISTLTIQRTEQRDSAMYRCASSSQRGLGIYEQYFGPGTRLTVT.

The V gene is TRBV25-1, the J gene TRBJ2-7; TRBD2 matches 7 bases. V shed 5 bases and J 7 bases; nucleotides not matched to a gene: 14. This CDR3 has 15 residues. The germline V gene encodes CDR1 MGHDK and CDR2 SYGVNS. The CDR3 sequence: CASSPPGGDRGEQYF. CDR3 sequence (DNA): TGTGCCAGCAGTCCTCCGGGGGGAGACCGAGGGGAGCAGTACTTC.

V gene TRBV5-4 combines with J gene TRBJ2-7, with D possibly matching TRBD2 (6 bases). The V end was cut by 4 bases, the J end by 0 bases, with 14 bases between. Looked up from germline, CDR1 is SGHNT and CDR2 is YYREEE (reference sequence). The CDR3 spans 15 residues. CDR3 region: CASSERSGSSYEQYF. CDR3 bases: TGTGCCAGCAGCGAACGTAGCGGATCCTCCTACGAGCAGTACTTC.

The chain couples TRBV5-1 to TRBJ2-1, with TRBD1 matching 8 bases. Germline V CDR1 and CDR2: SGHRS, YFSETQ. CDR3 length: 16 residues. The junction had 13 bases not matched to a gene; V was cut back by 4 bases and J by 7 bases. CDR3 coding DNA: TGCGCCAGCAGCGCCGTTCAGGGGGCACTTGGGAATGAGCAGTTCTTC. It is translated as CASSAVQGALGNEQFF.

This chain joins TRBV7-3 and TRBJ2-1; 10 positions agree with TRBD2. This CDR3 region has 16 residues. The germline V gene has CDR1 SGHTA and CDR2 FQGTGA. Germline trimming cut 2 bases from V and 7 bases from J; bases unmatched to any gene: 8. The CDR3: CASSLEAGGRGNEQFF. The CDR3 DNA sequence: TGTGCCAGCAGCTTAGAAGCGGGAGGGCGGGGGAATGAGCAGTTCTTC.

The chain combines TRBV6-1 with TRBJ1-5; tentative D call: TRBD1 (6 bases). The germline V and J ends were trimmed by 4 bases and 2 bases, with 21 bases remaining between them. CDR3 length equals 18 residues. Germline CDR1 and CDR2: MNHNS and SASEGT. The CDR3 spells CASSALTLTGLGNQPQHF. CDR3 sequence (DNA): TGTGCCAGCAGTGCCCTGACCCTTACAGGGCTGGGCAATCAGCCCCAGCATTTT.

The J gene is TRBJ2-7, the V gene TRBV7-9, with D possibly TRBD1 on 6 matching bases. In germline, CDR1 is SEHNR, CDR2 FQNEAQ (reference sequence). The CDR3 is 14 residues long. V lost 1 base and J lost 2, with 9 bases in between. CDR3 residues: CASSLGGQPYEQYF. The CDR3 region has the DNA TGTGCCAGCAGCTTAGGGGGGCAGCCCTACGAGCAGTACTTC.

V gene TRBV5-4 combines with J gene TRBJ1-1, with 9 bases lining up with TRBD1. Germline V gene lookup returns CDR1 SGHNT and CDR2 YYREEE (reference sequence). The CDR3 contains 14 residues. The V and J ends lost 4 bases and 1 base, in that order; junction bases with no gene match: 2. The DNA for the CDR3 is TGTGCCAGCAGCGAGGACAGGGGGAACACTGAAGCTTTCTTT. Amino acids: CASSEDRGNTEAFF.

CDR3 DNA: TGTGCCTGGAGCGGGAGGGCCGCCTACAATGAGCAGTTCTTC. This sequence encodes CAWSGRAAYNEQFF. This chain uses TRBV30 with TRBJ2-1, with 8 nucleotides matching TRBD2. The CDR3 sequence is 14 residues long. V shed 3 bases and J 2 bases; nucleotides not matched to a gene: 3. Per germline, CDR1 GTSNPN and CDR2 SVGIG (reference sequence).

The rearrangement links TRBV28 to TRBJ2-7; D perhaps matches TRBD2 (6 bases). Deletions cut 3 bases from V and 3 bases from J, with 9 bases between. The germline gives CDR1 MDHEN, CDR2 SYDVKM. The CDR3 contains 13 residues. The CDR3 sequence is CASSLGGIYEQYF. The CDR3 DNA is TGTGCCAGCAGTTTGGGCGGGATCTACGAGCAGTACTTC. Full variable domain (rest looked up from reference TRBV28 and TRBJ2-7): DVKVTQSSRYLVKRTGEKVFLECVQDMDHENMFWYRQDPGLGLRLIYFSYDVKMKEKGDIPEGYSVSREKKERFSLILESASTNQTSMYLCASSLGGIYEQYFGPGTRLTVT.

The rearrangement joins TRBV6-5 to TRBJ1-4; D gene unclear. CDR3 length: 15 residues. Looked up from germline, CDR1 is MNHEY and CDR2 is SVGAGI. Trimming cost V 0 bases and J 8 bases, with 13 bases left between them. Written as DNA, the CDR3 is TGTGCCAGCAGTTACTCCCCAACTATCCCCGAAAAACTGTTTTTT. This encodes CASSYSPTIPEKLFF.

This clone was seen once. The chain has TRBV7-8 and TRBJ1-1; 9 bases match TRBD1. The V gene end was trimmed by 5 bases and the J gene end by 3 bases; junction bases not matched to a gene: 10. Germline lookup yields CDR1 SGHVS and CDR2 FQNEAQ. CDR3 length: 16 residues. CDR3 sequence reads: CASSPIRTGEHTEAFF. The DNA for the CDR3 is TGTGCCAGCAGCCCGATAAGGACAGGGGAGCACACTGAAGCTTTCTTT.

The chain has TRBV4-1 and TRBJ2-4; D gene unclear. V lost 3 bases to trimming and J lost 0 bases, with 9 bases between them. The CDR3 consists of 15 residues. The germline CDR1 and CDR2 sequences are MGHRA and YSYEKL. The CDR3 sequence: CASSHGVLAKNIQYF. The CDR3 region has the DNA TGCGCCAGCAGCCACGGAGTACTAGCCAAAAACATTCAGTACTTC.

This rearrangement joins TRBV7-6 to TRBJ2-7; 12 nucleotides align to TRBD2. CDR1 SGHVS and CDR2 FNYEAQ come from the germline V gene. Unmatched junction bases numbered 12, after V lost 4 bases and J lost 2 bases. There are 18 residues in the CDR3. Written as DNA, the CDR3 is TGTGCCAGCAGCTCGAGACGACTAGCGGGAGTTGCCACCTACGAGCAGTACTTC. Protein: CASSSRRLAGVATYEQYF.

This sequence joins TRBV11-2 and TRBJ2-7; a possible D gene is TRBD2 (6 bases). Germline assignment: CDR1 SGHAT and CDR2 FQNNGV. This CDR3 has 11 amino acids. V lost 6 bases to trimming and J lost 4 bases, with 7 bases between them. The CDR3 sequence is CASSGGYEQYF. CDR3 DNA sequence: TGTGCCAGCAGTGGGGGGTACGAGCAGTACTTC.

Details on this clone: Other DNA sequences within the sample encode an identical CDR3. The rearrangement joins TRBV9 to TRBJ2-3; TRBD2 is a possible D gene (6 bases). Trimming removed 2 bases at V and 15 bases at J, with 25 bases between. This CDR3 comprises 15 residues. Looked up from germline, CDR1 is SGDLS and CDR2 is YYNGEE. The DNA of the CDR3 is TGTGCCAGCAGCGTCGGGACTCAGTTCCAGATAGAGCAATATTTT. Translation: CASSVGTQFQIEQYF.

The V gene is TRBV5-4, the J gene TRBJ1-4; possible D gene TRBD1, 5 bases. This CDR3 has 14 amino acids. Germline CDR1 SGHNT, CDR2 YYREEE (reference sequence). V was cut by 2 bases and J by 8 bases, with 13 bases left in between. The CDR3 DNA sequence: TGTGCCAGCAGCTTCCAGGGTTTCGAAGAAAAACTGTTTTTT. Translated, it gives CASSFQGFEEKLFF.